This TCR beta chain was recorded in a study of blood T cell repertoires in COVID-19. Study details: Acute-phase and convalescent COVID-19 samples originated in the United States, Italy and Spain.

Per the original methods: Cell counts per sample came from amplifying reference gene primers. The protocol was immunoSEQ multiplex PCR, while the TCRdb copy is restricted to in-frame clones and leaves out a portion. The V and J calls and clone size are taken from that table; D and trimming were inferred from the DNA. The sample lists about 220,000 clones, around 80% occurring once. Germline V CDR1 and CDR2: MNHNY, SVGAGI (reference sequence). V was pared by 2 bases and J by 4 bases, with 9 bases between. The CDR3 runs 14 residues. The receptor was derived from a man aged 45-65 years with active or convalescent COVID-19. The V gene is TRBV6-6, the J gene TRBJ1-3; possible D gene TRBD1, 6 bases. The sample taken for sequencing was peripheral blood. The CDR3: CASSYGGAGNTIYF. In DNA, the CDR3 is TGTGCCAGCAGTTACGGGGGGGCCGGAAACACCATATATTTT.